Below are 17 T cell receptor beta chains sequenced from a single sample in a study of blood T cell repertoires in COVID-19. Produced via immunoSEQ multiplex PCR; TCRdb's table is partial and in-frame only. The table has 200,000 to 250,000 clones, roughly four fifths seen once. Input material: PBMCs or T cells enriched from blood (not recorded which). The receptors here all came from a man in his forties who had recovered from COVID-19.

The J gene is TRBJ1-2, the V gene TRBV5-4; D unclear. V was clipped by 4 bases and J by 2 bases, with 9 bases between them. Germline V gene sequence: CDR1 SGHNT, CDR2 YYREEE (reference sequence). The CDR3 sequence is 13 residues long. CDR3 protein: CASSPRGNYGYTF. CDR3 bases: TGTGCCAGCAGCCCCCGGGGAAACTATGGCTACACCTTC.

The chain carries TRBV7-9 and TRBJ2-1; D not resolved. V lost 2 bases and J lost 8, with 10 bases in between. The CDR3 spans 13 residues. Germline CDR1 and CDR2: SEHNR and FQNEAQ (reference sequence). CDR3 residues: CASSLTTNDEQFF. CDR3 bases: TGTGCCAGCAGCTTAACTACGAACGATGAGCAGTTCTTC. Using reference TRBV7-9 and TRBJ2-1 for the parts outside the CDR3, the full variable domain is DTGVSQNPRHKITKRGQNVTFRCDPISEHNRLYWYRQTLGQGPEFLTYFQNEAQLEKSRLLSDRFSAERPKGSFSTLEIQRTEQGDSAMYLCASSLTTNDEQFFGPGTRLTVL.

V is TRBV3-1 (or the pseudogene TRBV3-2) and J is TRBJ1-2; TRBD1 matches at 7 bases. Germline loops: CDR1 LGHDT, CDR2 YNNKEL (reference sequence). V shed 0 bases and J 4 bases; nucleotides not matched to a gene: 5. This CDR3 is 15 amino acids long. CDR3 sequence reads: CASSQDGTAVYGYTF. The CDR3, as DNA: TGTGCCAGCAGCCAAGATGGGACAGCAGTCTATGGCTACACCTTC.

The J gene is TRBJ2-3, the V gene TRBV7-7; D is perhaps TRBD2 (6 bases). Looked up from germline, CDR1 is SSHAT and CDR2 is FNYEAQ (reference sequence). Trimming took off 1 base at V and 6 bases at J, with 14 bases between the two ends. The CDR3 totals 15 residues. The CDR3 nucleotides read TGTGCCAGCAGCTTAGGGACTACAAGGTTGGATACGCAGTATTTT. This encodes CASSLGTTRLDTQYF. Together with reference TRBV7-7 and TRBJ2-3, the CDR3 gives the full variable domain: GAGVSQSPRYKVTKRGQDVTLRCDPISSHATLYWYQQALGQGPEFLTYFNYEAQPDKSGLPSDRFSAERPEGSISTLTIQRTEQRDSAMYRCASSLGTTRLDTQYFGPGTRLTVL.

The rearrangement joins TRBV18 to TRBJ1-2; TRBD1 matches at 12 bases. The CDR3 extends over 17 amino acids. The ends lost 3 bases at V and 3 bases at J; junction bases unmatched: 8. Germline values: CDR1 KGHSH, CDR2 LQKENI. The CDR3 sequence is CASSPIAGQGAHYGYTF. The CDR3 DNA is TGTGCCAGCTCACCCATCGCGGGACAGGGGGCTCACTATGGCTACACCTTC.

The V gene is TRBV27, the J gene TRBJ2-7; D remains unclear. Germline CDR1 MNHEY, CDR2 SMNVEV (reference sequence). V lost 4 bases and J lost 3, with 13 bases in between. The CDR3 extends over 14 amino acids. The CDR3 nucleotides read TGTGCCAGCAGTTCGTCGATACTTCGCTACGAGCAGTACTTC. Its translation: CASSSSILRYEQYF.

V is TRBV7-9 and J is TRBJ1-2, with 10 positions matching TRBD1. Germline V lookup: CDR1 SEHNR, CDR2 FQNEAQ (reference sequence). This CDR3 is 17 amino acids long. V shed 5 bases and J 6 bases; nucleotides not matched to a gene: 15. DNA for the CDR3: TGTGCCAGCAGCCTCGGCCAGGGGGGACAGGGGTTGAATGGCTACACCTTC. It specifies CASSLGQGGQGLNGYTF.

The chain carries TRBV12-3 or TRBV12-4 and TRBJ2-7; tentative D call: TRBD2 (6 bases). CDR3 length: 12 amino acids. V lost 3 bases to trimming and J lost 7 bases, with 10 bases between them. The CDR3 protein is CASSFGTQEQYF. The CDR3, as DNA: TGTGCCAGCAGTTTTGGGACTCAGGAGCAGTACTTC.

The chain employs TRBV24-1 and TRBJ1-1; TRBD1 might be the D (6 bases). Germline CDR1 is KGHDR and CDR2 is SFDVKD. Trimming took 4 bases from V and 10 from J, leaving 18 bases between them. This CDR3 is built from 14 residues. The CDR3 bases are TGTGCCACCAGTGACCCGCCCCAGGACAGAGGAGCTTTCTTT. Translating gives CATSDPPQDRGAFF.

The rearrangement links TRBV18 to TRBJ1-3, with D uncertain. The germline V gene has CDR1 KGHSH and CDR2 LQKENI. V gave up 2 bases and J gave up 1 base, with 12 bases separating them. The CDR3 totals 16 residues. CDR3 DNA: TGTGCCAGCTCACCAGCCAGCGGTGGGTCTGGAAACACCATATATTTT. Its translation is CASSPASGGSGNTIYF.

This chain connects TRBV5-1 to TRBJ2-7; the match to TRBD1 covers 7 bases. The trim removed 0 bases at V and 2 bases at J, leaving 5 bases unmatched. Germline V gives CDR1 SGHRS, CDR2 YFSETQ. The CDR3 length is 15 residues. CDR3 bases: TGCGCCAGCAGCTTGGATGACAGGGCCACCTACGAGCAGTACTTC. Amino acid sequence: CASSLDDRATYEQYF. Drawing the rest from reference TRBV5-1 and TRBJ2-7, the complete variable domain is KAGVTQTPRYLIKTRGQQVTLSCSPISGHRSVSWYQQTPGQGLQFLFEYFSETQRNKGNFPGRFSGRQFSNSRSEMNVSTLELGDSALYLCASSLDDRATYEQYFGPGTRLTVT.

This clone was observed a handful of times. This rearrangement joins TRBV7-2 to TRBJ1-5, with D perhaps TRBD1 (6 bases). This CDR3 region has 15 residues. V lost 6 bases and J 4 bases, leaving 16 bases between the germline ends. Germline V CDR1 and CDR2: SGHTA, FQGNSA. CDR3 bases: TGTGCCAGCAGTTCCGGACAGTGGTGGAATCAGCCCCAGCATTTT. As protein: CASSSGQWWNQPQHF.

The chain recombines TRBV29-1 with TRBJ2-5; a possible D gene is TRBD2 (5 bases). Germline CDR1 reads SQVTM; CDR2 reads ANQGSEA. The CDR3 is made up of 16 amino acids. Between the trimmed V and J ends, which lost 8 bases and 1 base, there was a span of 23 bases. The CDR3 sequence: CSRGLSNSLFQETQYF. CDR3 nucleotides: TGCAGCCGTGGACTCTCGAACTCTTTATTCCAAGAGACCCAGTACTTC.

This clone was observed a few times. The chain links TRBV19 to TRBJ2-1, with 8 bases matching TRBD1. V was clipped by 5 bases and J by 1 base; unmatched bases: 4. This CDR3 has 15 residues. Germline assignment: CDR1 LNHDA and CDR2 SQIVND (reference sequence). The DNA for the CDR3 is TGTGCCAGTAGTCTCCGGGACAGGTCCTACAATGAGCAGTTCTTC. Protein product: CASSLRDRSYNEQFF.

A few counts support this clone. The rearrangement joins TRBV18 to TRBJ2-7; possible D gene TRBD1, 6 bases. The CDR3 runs to 16 residues. CDR1 and CDR2 from the germline V gene are KGHSH and LQKENI. V dropped 0 bases and J dropped 4 bases, with 16 bases sitting between them. Here the CDR3 DNA reads TGTGCCAGCTCACCACCGGCAGGGGACCATGCTTACGAGCAGTACTTC. Its protein is CASSPPAGDHAYEQYF.

The J gene is TRBJ2-7, the V gene TRBV4-2, with 10 bases that match TRBD2. Germline trimming cut 1 base from V and 4 bases from J; bases unmatched to any gene: 4. The germline gives CDR1 LGHNA, CDR2 YNFKEQ. This CDR3 has 15 amino acids. The CDR3 DNA sequence: TGTGCCAGCAGCCAAGTTCTAGCGGGGGTTTACGAGCAGTACTTC. Translation: CASSQVLAGVYEQYF.

V gene TRBV27 combines with J gene TRBJ2-1; 14 nucleotides line up with TRBD2. V gave up 4 bases and J gave up 0 bases; unmatched junction bases: 11. CDR1 is MNHEY and CDR2 is SMNVEV in the germline V gene (reference sequence). The CDR3 spans 20 residues. The CDR3 protein is CASSSRGLAGVVSSYNEQFF. The CDR3 DNA is TGTGCCAGCAGTTCCCGGGGACTAGCGGGGGTAGTTAGCTCCTACAATGAGCAGTTCTTC.